These 26 T cell receptor beta chains share one sample of origin, sequenced in a study of memory CD4+ T cells and cytomegalovirus serostatus. Clones were read by immunoSEQ multiplex PCR, and TCRdb kept only the in-frame ones, dropping some. The sample comprises around 88,000 clones, 80% of which are singletons, and around 3.6% rests with the top ten. The sort gate was single viable CD3+CD4+CD8-CD45RO+ cells for memory CD4+ T cells. Sequenced input: memory CD4+ T cells from blood. These receptor sequences come from an adult in good health and CMV-seropositive.

The chain joins TRBV11-3 to TRBJ2-1, with 7 nucleotides matching TRBD2. V gave up 0 bases and J gave up 10 bases; unmatched junction bases: 3. The germline CDR1 and CDR2 sequences are SGHNT and YENEEA. The CDR3 covers 13 residues. CDR3 DNA: TGTGCCAGCAGCTTAGATCTTAGCGGGGAGCAGTTCTTC. The encoded protein is CASSLDLSGEQFF.

V and J are TRBV5-6 and TRBJ1-2; no reliable D call. The V and J ends lost 2 bases and 2 bases respectively, with 7 bases between them. The CDR3 consists of 13 residues. The germline gives CDR1 SGHDT, CDR2 YYEEEE. This CDR3 is CASSFPENYGYTF. CDR3 bases: TGTGCCAGCAGCTTTCCCGAGAACTATGGCTACACCTTC.

This chain links TRBV4-1 with TRBJ2-7; D may be TRBD1 (5 bases). Germline CDR1 MGHRA, CDR2 YSYEKL. The V gene lost 0 bases and the J gene lost 0 bases, with 21 bases spanning the gap. The CDR3 covers 19 residues. The CDR3 protein is CASSQEPPRQRPSSYEQYF. DNA for the CDR3: TGCGCCAGCAGCCAAGAGCCCCCTAGACAGAGGCCCAGCTCCTACGAGCAGTACTTC.

J is TRBJ2-1 and V is TRBV5-4, with D tentatively TRBD2 (5 bases). V lost 0 bases and J lost 7, with 11 bases in between. The CDR3 consists of 14 residues. The V gene's germline CDR1 is SGHNT and CDR2 YYREEE (reference sequence). This CDR3 reads CASSLDQRTNEQFF. The CDR3 DNA follows: TGTGCCAGCAGCTTGGATCAGCGGACTAATGAGCAGTTCTTC.

The chain has TRBV7-9 and TRBJ1-4, with 9 positions matching TRBD1. Germline values: CDR1 SEHNR, CDR2 FQNEAQ (reference sequence). The CDR3 runs to 14 residues. The V and J ends lost 3 bases and 7 bases, in that order; junction bases with no gene match: 3. The CDR3 DNA reads as TGTGCCAGCAGCTTTGGGACAGGGACTGAAAAACTGTTTTTT. Amino acids: CASSFGTGTEKLFF.

The V call is TRBV7-3, the J call TRBJ2-1; 12 bases are a match to TRBD2. This CDR3 comprises 15 residues. V dropped 5 bases and J dropped 5; count of bases not matched to a gene: 4. The germline gives CDR1 SGHTA, CDR2 FQGTGA. In DNA form, the CDR3 reads TGTGCCAGCAGCCCCCGGACTAGCGGGAACAATGAGCAGTTCTTC. The encoded protein is CASSPRTSGNNEQFF.

The V and J genes are TRBV28 and TRBJ1-1, with D perhaps TRBD1 (6 bases). Trimming shortened V by 8 bases and J by 2 bases, and 12 bases separated the two germline ends. CDR3 length: 13 amino acids. CDR1 is MDHEN and CDR2 is SYDVKM in the germline V gene. The CDR3 reads CASPFRGNTEAFF. The CDR3 nucleotides read TGTGCCAGCCCCTTCAGGGGAAACACTGAAGCTTTCTTT. Supplemented by reference TRBV28 and TRBJ1-1, the full variable domain reads DVKVTQSSRYLVKRTGEKVFLECVQDMDHENMFWYRQDPGLGLRLIYFSYDVKMKEKGDIPEGYSVSREKKERFSLILESASTNQTSMYLCASPFRGNTEAFFGQGTRLTVV.

The chain couples TRBV7-3 to TRBJ2-1; 12 nucleotides line up with TRBD1. Germline CDR1 reads SGHTA; CDR2 reads FQGTGA. Trimming removed 5 bases from V and 4 bases from J; junction bases left unmatched: 6. CDR3 length: 16 residues. CDR3 coding DNA: TGTGCCAGCAGCCCGGGGACAGGGGGCAGGTACAATGAGCAGTTCTTC. Residues: CASSPGTGGRYNEQFF.

The V gene is TRBV6-5, the J gene TRBJ2-4, with D maybe TRBD1 (6 bases). V lost 2 bases to trimming and J lost 0 bases, with 8 bases between them. The CDR3 is 15 residues long. CDR1 and CDR2 from the germline V gene are MNHEY and SVGAGI. CDR3 DNA: TGTGCCAGCAGTTACGGGGGCGTAGCCAAAAACATTCAGTACTTC. Translated, it gives CASSYGGVAKNIQYF.

The chain carries TRBV27 and TRBJ1-2; D call uncertain. Germline V lookup: CDR1 MNHEY, CDR2 SMNVEV (reference sequence). The CDR3 sequence is 16 residues long. The ends were cut back, 6 bases at V and 5 bases at J, with 22 bases in the middle. CDR3 amino acids: CASSRKGDGDVYGYTF. The CDR3 coding sequence is TGTGCCAGCAGCCGGAAAGGAGACGGCGACGTTTATGGCTACACCTTC.

The V and J genes are TRBV2 and TRBJ2-1, with 11 bases matching TRBD2. CDR3 length: 15 amino acids. CDR1 is SNHLY and CDR2 is FYNNEI in the germline V gene. V dropped 2 bases and J dropped 5; count of bases not matched to a gene: 2. The CDR3 DNA sequence: TGTGCCAGCAGTGAACTAGCGGGAGGCCACAATGAGCAGTTCTTC. The encoded protein is CASSELAGGHNEQFF.

The gene calls are TRBV5-1 and TRBJ2-1, with 7 bases aligning to TRBD2. The V gene's germline CDR1 is SGHRS and CDR2 YFSETQ. Germline trimming cut 0 bases from V and 9 bases from J; bases unmatched to any gene: 12. CDR3 size: 16 residues. DNA of the CDR3: TGCGCCAGCAGCTTGGCCTCCAGCGGGAAATCCCGTGAGCAGTTCTTC. Its protein product is CASSLASSGKSREQFF.

V usage is TRBV6-4 and J usage is TRBJ2-5, with D uncertain. From germline, CDR1 is MRHNA and CDR2 SNTAGT. The CDR3 has 13 amino acids. Trimming took 6 bases from V and 0 from J, leaving 8 bases between them. This CDR3 reads CASRDPYQETQYF. CDR3 nucleotides: TGTGCCAGCAGGGACCCTTACCAAGAGACCCAGTACTTC.

The chain is built from TRBV5-1 and TRBJ2-5, with no clear D. Trimming left V 1 base short and J 1 base short, with 11 bases between. The germline V gene has CDR1 SGHRS and CDR2 YFSETQ. The CDR3 is 15 residues long. CDR3 bases: TGCGCCAGCAGCTTGAATCTGGGTAGCCAAGAGACCCAGTACTTC. Translating gives CASSLNLGSQETQYF.

The chain has TRBV7-2 and TRBJ2-5, with D perhaps being TRBD1 or TRBD2 (5 bases each). Germline V gene lookup returns CDR1 SGHTA and CDR2 FQGNSA. The V and J ends lost 1 base and 4 bases respectively, with 16 bases between them. This CDR3 is built from 16 residues. The CDR3: CASSLGLTAGGETQYF. The CDR3 nucleotides read TGTGCCAGCAGCTTAGGACTGACTGCTGGGGGAGAGACCCAGTACTTC.

The chain combines TRBV5-1 with TRBJ1-1; D perhaps matches TRBD1 (5 bases). The CDR3 sequence is 17 residues long. In germline, CDR1 is SGHRS, CDR2 YFSETQ. V lost 7 bases and J lost 0, with 22 bases in between. The CDR3: CASSPDIILALNTEAFF. Written as DNA, the CDR3 is TGCGCCAGCTCCCCGGACATTATTCTAGCTCTGAACACTGAAGCTTTCTTT.

This sequence joins TRBV6-5 and TRBJ1-5, with unresolved D. This CDR3 is 14 amino acids long. V shed 0 bases and J shed 1 base, with 4 bases lying between them. Looked up from germline, CDR1 is MNHEY and CDR2 is SVGAGI. The CDR3 DNA follows: TGTGCCAGCAGTTACTCGAGGAGCAATCAGCCCCAGCATTTT. Protein product: CASSYSRSNQPQHF.

The chain recombines TRBV6-5 with TRBJ2-2; no clear D gene. V was pared by 0 bases and J by 6 bases, with 8 bases between. Germline V CDR1 and CDR2: MNHEY, SVGAGI. CDR3 length: 14 residues. The CDR3 coding sequence is TGTGCCAGCAGTTACTCGCAGGCATCCGGGGAGCTGTTTTTT. Protein sequence: CASSYSQASGELFF.

This chain connects TRBV18 to TRBJ1-2, with 7 positions matching TRBD1. The CDR3 contains 14 residues. The V gene's germline CDR1 is KGHSH and CDR2 LQKENI. Losses at the gene ends were 4 bases for V and 8 bases for J; bases not matched to a gene: 10. CDR3 protein: CASSRPGTEGGYTF. In DNA form, the CDR3 reads TGTGCCAGCTCACGACCCGGGACAGAAGGCGGCTACACCTTC.

This CDR3 reads CASSETRDSSYEQYF. DNA for the CDR3: TGTGCCAGCAGCGAGACCCGGGACAGCTCCTACGAGCAGTACTTC. The chain recombines TRBV7-2 with TRBJ2-7, with TRBD1 matching 7 bases. With V trimmed by 5 bases and J by 0 bases, 7 bases remained unmatched. The CDR3 consists of 15 residues. Germline assignment: CDR1 SGHTA and CDR2 FQGNSA.

This clone appeared once. J is TRBJ2-7 and V is TRBV11-1; the D gene is possibly TRBD2 (6 bases). Between the trimmed V and J ends, which lost 1 base and 5 bases, there was a span of 15 bases. Germline V gene data show CDR1 as SGHAT and CDR2 as FQDESV (reference sequence). The CDR3 covers 15 residues. The CDR3 nucleotides are TGTGCCAGCAGCTTAGGGGCGGGACCCTCTCACGAGCAGTACTTC. As protein: CASSLGAGPSHEQYF.

This chain links TRBV2 with TRBJ1-2; 7 bases agree with TRBD1. Germline V lookup: CDR1 SNHLY, CDR2 FYNNEI. The V segment lost 7 bases and the J segment 3 bases; nucleotides outside the gene matches: 5. CDR3 length equals 13 residues. CDR3 nucleotide sequence: TGTGCCAGCAACGACAGGGACCACTATGGCTACACCTTC. It is translated as CASNDRDHYGYTF.

The chain uses TRBV19 and TRBJ2-5; D is uncertain. The V gene lost 3 bases and the J gene lost 2 bases, with 10 bases spanning the gap. CDR1 and CDR2 (germline): LNHDA, SQIVND (reference sequence). There are 14 residues in the CDR3. Here the CDR3 DNA reads TGTGCCAGTAGTATCGGGCCGAGGCAAGAGACCCAGTACTTC. Amino acid sequence: CASSIGPRQETQYF.

This chain uses TRBV25-1 with TRBJ1-5; 7 nucleotides match TRBD1. CDR1 and CDR2 from the germline V gene are MGHDK and SYGVNS. After removal of 9 bases from V and 0 bases from J, the junction contained 11 bases not matched to a gene. The CDR3 runs to 16 residues. DNA of the CDR3: TGTGCCAGGAGAAGGGACAGCGAAAATAGCAATCAGCCCCAGCATTTT. The encoded protein is CARRRDSENSNQPQHF.

This clone was found a few times. This sequence joins TRBV9 and TRBJ2-5; D may be TRBD1 (6 bases). Germline CDR1 is SGDLS and CDR2 is YYNGEE. CDR3 length: 14 amino acids. Trimming removed 0 bases at V and 5 bases at J, with 11 bases between. The CDR3 protein is CASSVATGLETQYF. Here the CDR3 DNA reads TGTGCCAGCAGCGTAGCCACAGGGCTTGAGACCCAGTACTTC.

The chain joins TRBV28 to TRBJ1-2; D possibly corresponds to TRBD1 (6 bases). The CDR3 is made up of 14 amino acids. Germline lookup yields CDR1 MDHEN and CDR2 SYDVKM. The V end was cut by 5 bases, the J end by 4 bases, with 14 bases between. The CDR3 nucleotides are TGTGCCAGCAGTCAGGGGACCCTTTTCTATGGCTACACCTTC. Protein product: CASSQGTLFYGYTF.